The present TCR beta chain was sequenced within a study of shared clonotypes between healthy human individuals. The study's findings and limits: With few donors, the genetic and exposure-history diversity represented was limited. Between a handful of donors, naive CD4 clonotypes were shared at a level of about 5%.

As concerns this clone: What it recognizes is unknown.

Some clones are missing from TCRdb's copy, which holds only in-frame ones; the method was immunoSEQ multiplex PCR. The sample includes 550,000 to 850,000 clones, 55% to 80% of them seen just once. Germline loops: CDR1 SNHLY, CDR2 FYNNEI. CDR3 length: 13 amino acids. Trimming shortened V by 7 bases and J by 5 bases, and 15 bases separated the two germline ends. The rearrangement links TRBV2 to TRBJ2-7, with D perhaps matching TRBD1 (5 bases). Material for sequencing was memory CD4+ T cells sorted from blood. Subset of the sample: CD45RA-negative fraction. The clonotype originates from a woman in her twenties or thirties in good health. The chain's CDR3 is CASTRQPRNEQYF. CDR3 DNA: TGTGCCAGCACTCGACAGCCCCGCAACGAGCAGTACTTC. Full variable domain (remainder filled in from reference TRBV2 and TRBJ2-7): EPEVTQTPSHQVTQMGQEVILRCVPISNHLYFYWYRQILGQKVEFLVSFYNNEISEKSEIFDDQFSVERPDGSNFTLKIRSTKLEDSAMYFCASTRQPRNEQYFGPGTRLTVT.